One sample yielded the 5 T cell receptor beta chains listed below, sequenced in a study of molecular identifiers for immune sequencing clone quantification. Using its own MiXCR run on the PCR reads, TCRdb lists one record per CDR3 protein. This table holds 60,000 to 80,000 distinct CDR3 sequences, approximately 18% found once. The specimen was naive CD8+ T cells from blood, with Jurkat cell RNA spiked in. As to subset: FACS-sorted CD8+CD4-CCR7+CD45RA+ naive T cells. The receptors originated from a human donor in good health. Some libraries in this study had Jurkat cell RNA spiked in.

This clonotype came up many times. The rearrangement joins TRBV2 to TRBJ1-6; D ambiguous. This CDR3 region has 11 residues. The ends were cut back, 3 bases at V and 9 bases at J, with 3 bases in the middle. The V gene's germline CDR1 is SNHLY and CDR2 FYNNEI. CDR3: CASSEGSPLHF. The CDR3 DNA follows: TGTGCCAGCAGTGAGGGTTCACCCCTCCACTTT.

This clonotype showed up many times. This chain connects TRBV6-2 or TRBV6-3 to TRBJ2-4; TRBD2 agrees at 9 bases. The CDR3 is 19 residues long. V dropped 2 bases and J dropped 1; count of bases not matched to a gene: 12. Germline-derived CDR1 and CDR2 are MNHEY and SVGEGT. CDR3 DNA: TGTGCCAGCAGTTACATGATCCCAAGACTAGCGGTGGCCAAAAACATTCAGTACTTC. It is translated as CASSYMIPRLAVAKNIQYF.

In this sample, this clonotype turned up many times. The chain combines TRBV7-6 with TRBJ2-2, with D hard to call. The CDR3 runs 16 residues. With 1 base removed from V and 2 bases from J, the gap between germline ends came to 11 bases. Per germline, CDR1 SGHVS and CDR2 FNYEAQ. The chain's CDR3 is CASSLGPQVNTGELFF. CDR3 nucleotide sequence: TGTGCCAGCAGCTTAGGGCCCCAGGTTAACACCGGGGAGCTGTTTTTT.

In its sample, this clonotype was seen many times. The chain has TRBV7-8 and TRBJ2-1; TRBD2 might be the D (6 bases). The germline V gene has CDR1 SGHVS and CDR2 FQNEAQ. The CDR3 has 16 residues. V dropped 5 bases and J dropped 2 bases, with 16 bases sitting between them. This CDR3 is CASSLGTSLTYNEQFF. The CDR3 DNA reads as TGTGCCAGCAGCCTAGGAACTAGCCTGACCTACAATGAGCAGTTCTTC.

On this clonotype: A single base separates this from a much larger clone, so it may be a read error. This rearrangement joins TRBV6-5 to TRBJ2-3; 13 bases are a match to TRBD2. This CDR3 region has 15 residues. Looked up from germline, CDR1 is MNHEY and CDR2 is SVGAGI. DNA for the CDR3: TGTGCCAGCAGCGGACTAGCGGGAGCGGGAGATGCGCAGTATTTT. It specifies CASSGLAGAGDAQYF.